Reported below is one TCR beta chain. The data are from a study of blood T cell repertoires in COVID-19. Profiling relied on immunoSEQ multiplex PCR, and the TCRdb table lists in-frame clones only, not all of them. The repertoire includes 150,000 to 200,000 clones, 87% of them detected once, and just under 2.5% sits in the top ten. The CDR3 contains 14 residues. V lost 5 bases, J lost 0 bases, and 7 bases lay in between. The germline CDR1 and CDR2 sequences are SEHNR and FQNEAQ (reference sequence). This TCR was sampled from a man aged 35-49 years with active or convalescent COVID-19. This rearrangement joins TRBV7-9 to TRBJ2-2, with D hard to call. The sequenced sample consisted of peripheral blood. CDR3 in DNA: TGTGCCAGCAGCAACAACGCGAACACCGGGGAGCTGTTTTTT. Translated: CASSNNANTGELFF.